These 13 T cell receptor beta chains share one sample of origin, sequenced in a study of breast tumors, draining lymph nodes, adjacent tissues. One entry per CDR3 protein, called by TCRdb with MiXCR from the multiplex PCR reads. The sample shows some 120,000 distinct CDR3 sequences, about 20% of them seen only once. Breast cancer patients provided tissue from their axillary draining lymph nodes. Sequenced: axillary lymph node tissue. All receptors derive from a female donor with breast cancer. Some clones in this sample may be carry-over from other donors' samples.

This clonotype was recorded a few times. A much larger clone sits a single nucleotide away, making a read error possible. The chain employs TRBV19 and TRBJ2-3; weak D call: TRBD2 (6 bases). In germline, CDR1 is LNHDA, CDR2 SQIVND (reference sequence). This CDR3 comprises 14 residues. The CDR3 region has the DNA TGTGCCAGTAGTATTAGCGGTCTTGCGGATACGCAGTGTTTT. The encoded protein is CASSISGLADTQCF.

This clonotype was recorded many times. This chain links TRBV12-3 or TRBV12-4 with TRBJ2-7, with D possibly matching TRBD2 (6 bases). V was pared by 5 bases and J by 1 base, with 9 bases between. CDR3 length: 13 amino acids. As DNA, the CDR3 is TGTGCCAGCAGTCCTGGGACTTCCTACGAGCAGTACTTC. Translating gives CASSPGTSYEQYF.

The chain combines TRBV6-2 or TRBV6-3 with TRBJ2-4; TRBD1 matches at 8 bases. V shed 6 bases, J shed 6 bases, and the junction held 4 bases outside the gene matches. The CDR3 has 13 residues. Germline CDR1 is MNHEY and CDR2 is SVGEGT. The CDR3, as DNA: TGTGCCAGCAGAGCTACAGGGGGAAACATTCAGTACTTC. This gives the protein CASRATGGNIQYF.

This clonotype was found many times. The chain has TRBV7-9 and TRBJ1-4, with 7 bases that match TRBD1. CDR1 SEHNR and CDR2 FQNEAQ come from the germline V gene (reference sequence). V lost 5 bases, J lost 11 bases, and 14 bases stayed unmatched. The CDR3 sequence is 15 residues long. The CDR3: CASSATGAAGLKLFF. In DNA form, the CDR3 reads TGTGCCAGCAGCGCTACAGGGGCCGCGGGCCTCAAACTGTTTTTT. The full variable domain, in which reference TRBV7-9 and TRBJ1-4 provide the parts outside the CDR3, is DTGVSQNPRHKITKRGQNVTFRCDPISEHNRLYWYRQTLGQGPEFLTYFQNEAQLEKSRLLSDRFSAERPKGSFSTLEIQRTEQGDSAMYLCASSATGAAGLKLFFGSGTQLSVL.

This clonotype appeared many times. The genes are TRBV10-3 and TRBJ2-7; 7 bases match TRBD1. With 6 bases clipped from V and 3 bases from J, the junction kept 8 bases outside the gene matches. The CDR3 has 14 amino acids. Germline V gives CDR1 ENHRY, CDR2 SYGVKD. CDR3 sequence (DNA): TGTGCCATCAGAGCGGACAGGTTAAACTACGAGCAGTACTTC. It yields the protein CAIRADRLNYEQYF.

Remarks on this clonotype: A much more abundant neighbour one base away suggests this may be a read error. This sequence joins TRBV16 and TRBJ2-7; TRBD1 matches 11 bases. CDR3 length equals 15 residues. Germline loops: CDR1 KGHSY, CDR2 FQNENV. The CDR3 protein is CASSPRTGGIYERYF. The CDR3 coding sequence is TGTGCCAGCAGCCCCCGGACAGGGGGCATCTACGAGCGGTACTTC.

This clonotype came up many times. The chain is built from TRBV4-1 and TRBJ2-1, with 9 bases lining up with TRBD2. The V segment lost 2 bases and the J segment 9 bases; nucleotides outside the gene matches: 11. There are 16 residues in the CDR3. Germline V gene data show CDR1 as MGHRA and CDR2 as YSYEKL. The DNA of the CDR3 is TGCGCCAGCAGCCAAAGAATCCGCGGGGGGGCCATTGAGCAGTTCTTC. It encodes CASSQRIRGGAIEQFF.

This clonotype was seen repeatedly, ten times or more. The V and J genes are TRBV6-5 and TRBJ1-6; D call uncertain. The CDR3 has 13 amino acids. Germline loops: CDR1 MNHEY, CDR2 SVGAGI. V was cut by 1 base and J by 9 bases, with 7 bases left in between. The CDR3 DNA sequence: TGTGCCAGCAGTTACTTCGGGAGTTCACCCCTCCACTTT. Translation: CASSYFGSSPLHF.

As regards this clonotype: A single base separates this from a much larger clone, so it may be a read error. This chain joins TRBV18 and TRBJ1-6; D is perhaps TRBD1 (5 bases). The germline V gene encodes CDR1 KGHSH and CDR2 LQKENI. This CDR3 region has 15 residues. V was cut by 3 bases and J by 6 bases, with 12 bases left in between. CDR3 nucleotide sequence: TGTGCCAGCTCACCGTGGGACGGCGGTAATTCACCCCTCCACTTT. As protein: CASSPWDGGNSPLHF.

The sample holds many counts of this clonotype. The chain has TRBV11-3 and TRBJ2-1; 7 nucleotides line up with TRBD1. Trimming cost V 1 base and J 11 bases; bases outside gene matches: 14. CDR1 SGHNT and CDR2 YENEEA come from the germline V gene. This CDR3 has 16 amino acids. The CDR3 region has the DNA TGTGCCAGCAGCTTAGGGGATCCTGGCGGACAGGAGCAGCAGTTCTTC. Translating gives CASSLGDPGGQEQQFF.

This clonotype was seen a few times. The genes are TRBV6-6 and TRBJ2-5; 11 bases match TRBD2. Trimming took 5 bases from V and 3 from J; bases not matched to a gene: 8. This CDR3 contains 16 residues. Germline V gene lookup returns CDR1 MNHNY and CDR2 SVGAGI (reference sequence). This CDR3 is CASSLLAGGNKETQYF. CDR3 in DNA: TGTGCCAGCAGTCTCCTAGCGGGGGGTAACAAAGAGACCCAGTACTTC.

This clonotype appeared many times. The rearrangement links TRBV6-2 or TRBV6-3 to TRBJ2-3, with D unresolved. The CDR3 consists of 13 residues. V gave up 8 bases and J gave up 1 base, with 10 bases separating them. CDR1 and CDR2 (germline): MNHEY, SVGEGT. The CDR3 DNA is TGTGCCAGCTGTATTGACGGCACAGATACGCAGTATTTT. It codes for CASCIDGTDTQYF.

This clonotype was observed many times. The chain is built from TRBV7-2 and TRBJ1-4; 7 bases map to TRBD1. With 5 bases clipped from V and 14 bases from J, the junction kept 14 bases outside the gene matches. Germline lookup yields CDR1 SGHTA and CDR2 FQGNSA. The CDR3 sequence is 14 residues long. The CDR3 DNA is TGTGCCAGCAGCCTAATAAACCCGACAGGGAACCTGTTTTTT. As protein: CASSLINPTGNLFF.